This TCR beta chain was found in a study of vaccination and CD4 T cells after COVID-19 (dated by TCRdb to the early 2020s). For context, the study as a whole: Convalescent patients had a positive SARS-CoV-2 result on nasal swab PCR, and of these patients, 8 or 9 had mild disease and one had severe disease. Six males and four females were included in the convalescent cohort, with two Hispanic individuals, seven Caucasians, two Asians and one multiracial person represented. Participants received two doses of either the Pfizer-BioNTech BNT162b2 vaccine (n=8) or the Moderna mRNA-1273 vaccine (n=2). Post-COVID blood samples were collected from convalescent patients a median of around 100 days after diagnosis, with a range of about 30 to 180 days. The time from the second vaccine dose to post-vaccine blood sampling had a median of 72 days and ranged from roughly 13 to 241 days. The cultures were stimulated with overlapping spike peptide pools from SARS-CoV-2 and from the common cold coronaviruses HCoV-NL63, HCoV-OC43 and HCoV-229E. Control cultures received a CEFX viral epitope pool as the positive control, an HIV-1 Nef peptide pool as the negative control, or no peptide. In under 13 COVID-19 convalescent patients and a few infection-naive healthy vaccine recipients, researchers compared the spike-specific CD4+ TCR repertoire from before mRNA vaccination with the repertoire from after. Summary of the overall study and its limitations: In convalescent patients, nearly all vaccine-specific clones (304 of 307) were found to be mono-reactive for SARS-CoV-2 spike rather than cross-reactive with common cold coronaviruses. In convalescent patients, a median about 86% of post-vaccine SARS-CoV-2-reactive clones were detected only after vaccination, suggesting vaccine-specific priming. The number of convalescent patients in the study was relatively small, and the study did not examine early timepoints following natural infection. Although the median number of SARS-CoV-2-reactive clonotypes went up from 20 to 25 after infection to 38 after vaccination, the increase was not significant.

Note on this clonotype: Its target antigen remains unknown. No base qualities exist here, and no much larger clone lies one base off it.

Library method: PCR. At the Johns Hopkins FTIC core, DNA from the cultured CD4+ T cells underwent TCR sequencing with the Oncomine TCR Beta short-read assay. The QIAamp micro DNA kit was used to extract genomic DNA from the cultured CD4+ T cells. Oncomine TCR Beta libraries from cultured CD4+ T cells were pooled using unique dual indexes and sequenced on an Illumina iSeq 100. As for the original processing: Non-productive sequences were removed, and CDR3s not starting with C, not ending with F or W, or shorter than 7 amino acids were discarded. The MANAFEST web application was used to identify antigen-specific clonotypes by comparing peptide-stimulated wells against reference wells and other culture wells. Positive clones required FDR below 0.05, an odds ratio above 5, and productive frequency above 0.1% in at least two of three replicate wells. A clonotype counted as cross-reactive if it showed significant expansion both in the SARS-CoV-2 spike wells and in at least one common cold coronavirus spike condition. Levenshtein distances (stringdist) and unrooted phylogenetic trees (ape) in R version 3.6.1 were used to assess CDR3 homology. TCRdb redid the processing of the public reads, applying fastp at Q25 and MiXCR, and retained in-frame beta chains. Duplicate CDR3 protein sequences are folded into a single record with the most common DNA and genes. These V and J calls are TCRdb output, not the study's own analysis. The sample includes some 14,000 distinct CDR3 sequences, with roughly 74% observed a single time. The ten largest account for 18% of the sample.

CDR1 MNHEY and CDR2 SVGEGT were looked up in the germline V gene. V lost 5 bases and J lost 1 base; the stretch between them is 9 bases long. The CDR3 sequence holds 14 residues, the cysteine and phenylalanine included. Here the CDR3 DNA is all that survives: 42 bases in frame from base 1. This sample's treatment or condition label indicates: roughly 10-day PBMC culture with coronavirus spike peptide pools or control peptides (ViraFEST assay). The ViraFEST assay, used in the study, expanded antigen-specific T cells with peptide pools and then identified the expanded clonotypes through TCR sequencing. The positive SARS-CoV-2 PCR tests of the convalescent patients were dated from March to December 2020, before the Alpha, Beta and Delta variants emerged in the United States. Each well held roughly 2 million PBMCs cultured in IMDM containing around 5% human AB serum and 9 to 10 IU/ml IL-2, with 8 to 10 ug/ml peptide pools added. On days 3 and 7, half of the culture medium was replaced with fresh IL-2-containing medium. After approximately 10 days of culture, CD4+ T cells were isolated by negative selection using the EasySep CD4+ T cell isolation kit. Ficoll-Paque Plus gradient centrifugation was used to isolate PBMCs from whole blood, and the isolated PBMCs were then either used fresh or cryopreserved at -140C. Each culture condition was generally run in triplicate wells.

Sequenced sample: CD4+ T cells from blood, cultured in vitro. The origin of this receptor is a human donor who had recovered from COVID-19. The V gene is TRBV6-2 or TRBV6-3 and the J gene is TRBJ1-5; TRBD1 is a weak D gene call, 5 bases matching. The CDR3 in this case is CASSPGLSNQPQHF. The nucleotides are TGTGCCAGCAGTCCGGGACTGAGCAATCAGCCCCAGCATTTT.